The subject of this entry is one TCR beta chain. It lacks a known antigen. HCMV serostatus was determined by detecting HCMV-specific IgG in serum with a commercial ELISA kit. Ficoll density gradient centrifugation was used to isolate peripheral blood mononuclear cells from blood. The record originates from a study of T cells expressing NK-cell markers (dated by TCRdb to the early 2020s). The study in broad terms: About 8 donors provided sorted CD3+CD56+NKG2C+, CD3+CD56+NKG2C- and CD3+CD56-NKG2C+ T-cell subsets, whose TCR beta-chain repertoires were profiled. The study sequenced eight donors, all healthy volunteers chosen at random: three men and five women. Among the eight sequenced donors, only one was HCMV-seronegative, while the other seven were HCMV-seropositive. Sequencing of the libraries produced 2 x 150 bp reads on Illumina HiSeq 2000/2500, MiSeq or NextSeq. General study outcomes and caveats: Those dominant clonotypes were again the most abundant among CD3+CD56-NKG2C+ cells in several donors, at roughly 25-60.1%. Whether the expanded NKG2C-expressing T cell clones were specific for HCMV antigens was left unclear. In six donors, the dominant CD3+CD56+NKG2C+ clonotypes were among the top 10 CD8+ clonotypes and accounted for 1.0-7.0% of CD8+ T cells.

The CDR3 spans 15 residues, from the cysteine through the phenylalanine. DNA for this receptor is not on file. From a lookup of the germline V gene, CDR1 and CDR2 are SGHRS and YFSETQ. Sequencer: Illumina HiSeq 2000. The TCR beta cDNA libraries were made using 5'RACE template switching, a step that added both a universal primer site and unique molecular identifiers. Priming for cDNA synthesis came from the TCR beta constant segment, and two successive PCR amplification steps followed. On the authors' methods: MIGEC handled demultiplexing of the reads and grouping by UMI, while MiTCR was used to assemble and quantify clonotypes. Only TCR cDNA sequences supported by at least two reads were kept to exclude erroneous sequences. The tcR package was used for downstream repertoire analysis, and clonotypes were matched between fractions using CDR3 nucleotide sequence together with V segment. VDJmatch was used to annotate antigen specificity against VDJdb, with one amino acid substitution in CDR3 permitted. Reprocessed by TCRdb, the reads give a single entry per CDR3 protein sequence, without DNA. TCRdb, not the original authors, processed these V and J calls. The sample's table lists a count of approximately 420,000 distinct CDR3 sequences. The top ten clones comprise around 10% of the sample.

This receptor chain uses TRBV5-1 and TRBJ2-2; TCRdb's assignment of TRBD1 cannot be checked, as there is no DNA. The origin of this receptor is a woman between 45 and 60 years old in good health. Donor details come from another sample of the same person, matched by shared clones. The material sequenced was blood T cells: a sorted CD56 or NKG2C T cell subset, CD4+ or CD8+ T cells, or bulk PBMC T cells (not recorded which). The CDR3 loop reads CASSYRGVNTGELFF. With all but the CDR3 taken from the reference TRBV5-1 and TRBJ2-2 genes, the full variable domain is: KAGVTQTPRYLIKTRGQQVTLSCSPISGHRSVSWYQQTPGQGLQFLFEYFSETQRNKGNFPGRFSGRQFSNSRSEMNVSTLELGDSALYLCASSYRGVNTGELFFGEGSRLTVL.